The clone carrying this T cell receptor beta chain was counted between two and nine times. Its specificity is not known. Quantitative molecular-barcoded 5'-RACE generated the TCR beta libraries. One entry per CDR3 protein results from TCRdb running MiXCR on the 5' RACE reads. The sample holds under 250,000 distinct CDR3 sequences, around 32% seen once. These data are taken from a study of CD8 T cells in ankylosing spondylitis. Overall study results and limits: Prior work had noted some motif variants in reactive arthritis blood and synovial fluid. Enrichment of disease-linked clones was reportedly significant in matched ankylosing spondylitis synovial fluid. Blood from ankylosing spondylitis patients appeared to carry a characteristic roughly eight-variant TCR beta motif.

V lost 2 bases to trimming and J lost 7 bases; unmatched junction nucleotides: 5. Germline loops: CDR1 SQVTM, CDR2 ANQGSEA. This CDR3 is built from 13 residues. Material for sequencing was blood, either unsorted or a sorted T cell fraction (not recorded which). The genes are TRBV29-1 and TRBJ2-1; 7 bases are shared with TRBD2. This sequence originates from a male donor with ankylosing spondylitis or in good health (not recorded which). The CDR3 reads CSVERGGLNEQFF. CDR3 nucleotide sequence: TGCAGCGTTGAACGCGGGGGTCTGAATGAGCAGTTCTTC.